Given below is one T cell receptor (beta chain) in context. The data stem from a study of blood T cell repertoires in COVID-19. About the research overall: From T cells, B-cell-depleted T cells, or PBMCs came the material, which was cDNA or gDNA.

This CDR3 has 12 residues. V was shortened by 6 bases and J by 4 bases, with 9 bases between the two germline ends. CDR1 and CDR2 (germline): MNHEY, SVGAGI. The protocol was immunoSEQ multiplex PCR, while the TCRdb copy is restricted to in-frame clones and leaves out a portion. The sample contains some 44,000 clones, roughly 92% of which appear only once. Sequenced input: peripheral blood. This receptor was obtained from a man between 45 and 60 years old with active COVID-19. The rearrangement joins TRBV6-5 to TRBJ1-2; D uncertain. Here the CDR3 reads CASRFYSYGYTF. CDR3 nucleotides: TGTGCCAGCAGATTCTACAGCTATGGCTACACCTTC.